This record concerns one TCR beta chain sequence. V was trimmed by 5 bases and J by 4 bases, leaving 16 bases between them. The CDR3 spans 14 residues. Germline V gene lookup returns CDR1 DFQATT and CDR2 SNEGSKA (reference sequence). The data stem from a study of patients and donors after allogeneic stem cell transplantation. MiXCR, applied by TCRdb to the RT-PCR reads, yields one record per CDR3 protein. The sample consists of about 110,000 distinct CDR3 sequences, around 33% of them appearing once. Material for sequencing was blood, either unsorted or a sorted T cell fraction (not recorded which). This TCR was sampled from a human donor who was either an allogeneic HSCT recipient or a stem cell or donor lymphocyte infusion donor (not recorded which). It is not recorded whose cells these are; they may come from a transplant donor. V is TRBV20-1 and J is TRBJ2-3; TRBD1 is a possible D gene (5 bases). The CDR3 here is CSALHPEGADTQYF. DNA for the CDR3: TGCAGTGCTCTCCATCCGGAAGGGGCAGATACGCAGTATTTT.